This TCR beta chain is drawn from a study of blood T cell repertoires in COVID-19. Study at large: Donors in the United States, Italy and Spain gave samples during acute or convalescent COVID-19. T cells, B-cell-depleted T cells, or PBMCs supplied cDNA or gDNA.

Germline CDR1 MDHEN, CDR2 SYDVKM. CDR3 length equals 12 residues. V lost 6 bases and J lost 9, with 12 bases in between. Per the study methods: Estimation of nucleated cell counts was performed using reference gene primer amplification. Clones were read by immunoSEQ multiplex PCR, and TCRdb kept only the in-frame ones, dropping some. From that table come the V and J calls and clone size; the DNA was used to work out D and trimming. The sample has roughly 150,000 clones; around 86% are singletons. Sequencing was done on a sample of peripheral blood. This TCR was sampled from a woman older than 75 with acute or convalescent COVID-19. This sequence joins TRBV28 and TRBJ2-1, with D tentatively TRBD1 (6 bases). The CDR3 sequence is CASRPTGFEQFF. CDR3 sequence (DNA): TGTGCCAGCAGGCCCACAGGGTTTGAGCAGTTCTTC.